This T cell receptor (beta chain) was captured in a study of T cell responses to AZD1222 COVID-19 vaccine. Notes on the study in general: Baseline serostatus was positive in only six AZD1222 recipients. Every sample of the repertoires postdated the peak T cell response.

The CDR3 runs 13 residues. CDR1 is GTSNPN and CDR2 is SVGIG in the germline V gene (reference sequence). With 0 bases removed from V and 2 bases from J, the gap between germline ends came to 7 bases. With regard to this clone: The antigen is unknown.

Data came from immunoSEQ multiplex PCR; TCRdb stores just in-frame clones and leaves some out. The sample shows about 120,000 clones, less than 90% of them seen only once. The chain employs TRBV30 and TRBJ1-1; D gene uncertain. This receptor was taken from an adult in good health. Sequencing used peripheral blood, obtained on day 0 of AZD1222 vaccination. The DNA for the CDR3 is TGTGCCTGGAGTGTACAAGATAACACTGAAGCTTTCTTT. It is translated as CAWSVQDNTEAFF.